These 25 T cell receptor beta chains were sequenced from one sample in a study of blood T cell repertoires in COVID-19. Sequenced by immunoSEQ multiplex PCR; TCRdb stores in-frame clones only, minus some. The sample consists of around 150,000 clones, 75% to 85% of them appearing once. Specimen: peripheral blood. These receptors were obtained from a woman aged 45 to 65 with acute or convalescent COVID-19.

In this sample, this clone turned up once. One junction end does not reproduce the germline sequence, and a read error may be involved. The chain couples TRBV7-2 to TRBJ1-2, with 7 bases matching TRBD1. The CDR3 covers 16 residues. Germline values: CDR1 SGHTA, CDR2 FQGNSA. The CDR3 region has the DNA TGTGCCAGCACCTTAAATTTACAGGGGAAGGGCTATGGCTACACCTTC. Protein: CASTLNLQGKGYGYTF.

The chain joins TRBV9 to TRBJ2-3; 8 nucleotides agree with TRBD2. Trimming cost V 0 bases and J 6 bases; bases outside gene matches: 27. The CDR3 sequence is 22 residues long. Germline CDR1 is SGDLS and CDR2 is YYNGEE. The CDR3 reads CASSVDSTRGGRQLSSGDTQYF. CDR3 sequence (DNA): TGTGCCAGCAGCGTAGATTCGACTCGGGGGGGCCGACAGCTGTCATCAGGGGATACGCAGTATTTT.

The chain recombines TRBV7-2 with TRBJ1-5; D not certain. This CDR3 comprises 15 residues. CDR1 is SGHTA, CDR2 FQGNSA, per germline. V lost 4 bases, J lost 6 bases, and 16 bases lay in between. The CDR3, as DNA: TGTGCCAGCAGCTCCTCGCCGGGTTCTGGTCAGCCCCAGCATTTT. It encodes CASSSSPGSGQPQHF.

This clone was detected only a few times. The J gene is TRBJ2-5, the V gene TRBV6-5; tentatively, D is TRBD2 (6 bases). Germline values: CDR1 MNHEY, CDR2 SVGAGI. Trimming removed 2 bases from V and 5 bases from J, with 12 bases in between. The CDR3 runs to 14 residues. CDR3 in DNA: TGTGCCAGCAGTTACGGGGAGGTAGAGGAGACCCAGTACTTC. Translating it yields CASSYGEVEETQYF.

The gene calls are TRBV3-1 (or the pseudogene TRBV3-2) and TRBJ1-2, with a possible D match to TRBD1 (5 bases). CDR1 and CDR2 from the germline V gene are LGHDT and YNNKEL (reference sequence). This CDR3 is built from 12 residues. V shed 2 bases and J shed 5 bases, with 6 bases lying between them. CDR3 sequence (DNA): TGTGCCAGCAGCCAACAGGGATATGGCTACACCTTC. Translation gives CASSQQGYGYTF.

The gene calls are TRBV27 and TRBJ1-5; 10 bases agree with TRBD1. Germline CDR1 reads MNHEY; CDR2 reads SMNVEV (reference sequence). Trimming removed 2 bases from V and 4 bases from J; junction bases left unmatched: 2. This CDR3 region has 15 residues. CDR3 nucleotides: TGTGCCAGCAGTTTAGGACAGGGGGTGAATCAGCCCCAGCATTTT. This sequence encodes CASSLGQGVNQPQHF.

The chain links TRBV12-5 to TRBJ1-5, with D uncertain. CDR3 size: 13 residues. CDR1 is LGHNT and CDR2 is FRNRAP in the germline V gene. V lost 6 bases, J lost 1 base, and 7 bases lay in between. This CDR3 reads CASGRESNQPQHF. CDR3 in DNA: TGTGCTAGTGGCCGCGAAAGCAATCAGCCCCAGCATTTT. Full variable domain (missing parts from reference TRBV12-5 and TRBJ1-5): DARVTQTPRHKVTEMGQEVTMRCQPILGHNTVFWYRQTMMQGLELLAYFRNRAPLDDSGMPKDRFSAEMPDATLATLKIQPSEPRDSAVYFCASGRESNQPQHFGDGTRLSIL.

The chain links TRBV6-2 or TRBV6-3 to TRBJ1-1; no clear D. The CDR3 extends over 15 amino acids. Germline-derived CDR1 and CDR2 are MNHEY and SVGEGT. V lost 2 bases and J 2 bases, leaving 12 bases between the germline ends. This CDR3 is CASSYRGNRNTEAFF. The CDR3 bases are TGTGCCAGCAGTTACCGGGGAAACCGAAACACTGAAGCTTTCTTT.

The rearrangement links TRBV4-3 to TRBJ2-7; D is undetermined. V was trimmed by 1 base and J by 1 base, leaving 8 bases between them. The CDR3 totals 14 residues. Germline loops: CDR1 LGHNA, CDR2 YSLEER. The CDR3 region is CASSQGWLSYEQYF. The CDR3 bases are TGCGCCAGCAGCCAAGGTTGGCTTTCCTACGAGCAGTACTTC.

This clone appeared a single time. The chain has TRBV4-1 and TRBJ1-1; D gene ambiguous. The V end lost 0 bases, the J end lost 1 base, and 18 bases lay between the germline ends. The germline V gene encodes CDR1 MGHRA and CDR2 YSYEKL. The CDR3 covers 18 residues. The CDR3 sequence is CASSQDTIQEGKNTEAFF. The CDR3 DNA is TGCGCCAGCAGCCAAGATACGATTCAGGAGGGAAAGAACACTGAAGCTTTCTTT.

The V call is TRBV28, the J call TRBJ2-5, with 7 positions matching TRBD1. This CDR3 region has 15 residues. Looked up from germline, CDR1 is MDHEN and CDR2 is SYDVKM. V trimming: 6 bases; J trimming: 0 bases; junction bases outside the gene matches: 7. CDR3 nucleotides: TGTGCCAGCAGGACCGGGACAGCAAACCAAGAGACCCAGTACTTC. Translation: CASRTGTANQETQYF.

The V gene is TRBV3-1 (or the pseudogene TRBV3-2), the J gene TRBJ1-1; D is uncertain. Germline values: CDR1 LGHDT, CDR2 YNNKEL (reference sequence). CDR3 size: 13 residues. V was cut by 2 bases and J by 2 bases, with 6 bases left in between. The CDR3 loop is CASSQTDNTEAFF. In nucleotides, the CDR3 is TGTGCCAGCAGCCAAACAGATAACACTGAAGCTTTCTTT.

This clone occurred once. J is TRBJ1-1 and V is TRBV30; D is ambiguous. Trimming left V 4 bases short and J 8 bases short, with 11 bases between. This CDR3 has 11 amino acids. Germline CDR1 GTSNPN, CDR2 SVGIG (reference sequence). The CDR3 nucleotides are TGTGCCTGGACAGGATCATCGGAAGCTTTCTTT. It translates to CAWTGSSEAFF.

This chain links TRBV18 with TRBJ2-2; possible D gene TRBD1, 6 bases. Deletions cut 1 base from V and 0 bases from J, with 9 bases between. The CDR3 spans 16 residues. CDR1 is KGHSH, CDR2 LQKENI, per germline. CDR3 in DNA: TGTGCCAGCTCACCACAAAGACAGGCGAACACCGGGGAGCTGTTTTTT. The encoded protein is CASSPQRQANTGELFF. The variable domain in full, with the rest retrieved from reference TRBV18 and TRBJ2-2, is NAGVMQNPRHLVRRRGQEARLRCSPMKGHSHVYWYRQLPEEGLKFMVYLQKENIIDESGMPKERFSAEFPKEGPSILRIQQVVRGDSAAYFCASSPQRQANTGELFFGEGSRLTVL.

The chain carries TRBV6-2 or TRBV6-3 and TRBJ1-5, with 9 positions matching TRBD1. The germline gives CDR1 MNHEY, CDR2 SVGEGT. Losses at the gene ends were 2 bases for V and 7 bases for J; bases not matched to a gene: 3. CDR3 length: 14 residues. CDR3 nucleotide sequence: TGTGCCAGCAGTTACGGGACAGGGCAACAGCCCCAGCATTTT. Translated: CASSYGTGQQPQHF.

The chain combines TRBV11-1 with TRBJ2-7, with a weak D call TRBD1 (6 bases). This CDR3 is 14 amino acids long. Trimming took off 5 bases at V and 3 bases at J, with 14 bases between the two ends. Germline CDR1 is SGHAT and CDR2 is FQDESV (reference sequence). The CDR3 DNA reads TGTGCCAGCAGCAACAGGGAATTCGGCTACGAGCAGTACTTC. Translated, it gives CASSNREFGYEQYF.

The rearrangement uses TRBV7-3 and TRBJ1-6, with D possibly being TRBD1 (5 bases). The CDR3 is 15 amino acids. Deletions cut 2 bases from V and 5 bases from J, with 10 bases between. Germline V gene sequence: CDR1 SGHTA, CDR2 FQGTGA. CDR3 residues: CASSLRGMDNSPLHF. CDR3 nucleotide sequence: TGTGCCAGCAGCTTACGGGGGATGGATAATTCACCCCTCCACTTT.

The V call is TRBV25-1, the J call TRBJ2-7, with D possibly TRBD1 on 6 matching bases. This CDR3 has 15 amino acids. Germline V gene sequence: CDR1 MGHDK, CDR2 SYGVNS. The ends were cut back, 9 bases at V and 1 base at J, with 19 bases in the middle. The DNA of the CDR3 is TGTGCCAGGGATCCACAGGGTCCCCGTTCCTACGAGCAGTACTTC. Translation gives CARDPQGPRSYEQYF.

J is TRBJ2-7 and V is TRBV6-2 or TRBV6-3; the D gene is possibly TRBD1 (6 bases). CDR1 and CDR2 (germline): MNHEY, SVGEGT. The CDR3 totals 15 residues. Deletions cut 5 bases from V and 0 bases from J, with 14 bases between. DNA of the CDR3: TGTGCCAGCAGTCCGTACTACAGGGCCTCCTACGAGCAGTACTTC. This sequence encodes CASSPYYRASYEQYF.

The J gene is TRBJ2-7, the V gene TRBV19; 7 bases line up with TRBD1. The CDR3 is made up of 14 amino acids. From germline, CDR1 is LNHDA and CDR2 SQIVND (reference sequence). The V and J ends lost 6 bases and 0 bases, in that order; junction bases with no gene match: 5. The CDR3, as DNA: TGTGCCAGTAGGCCGGGACAGAACTCCTACGAGCAGTACTTC. Amino acid sequence: CASRPGQNSYEQYF.

V is TRBV29-1 and J is TRBJ1-1; D remains ambiguous. Trimming shortened V by 5 bases and J by 0 bases, and 19 bases separated the two germline ends. The CDR3 runs to 16 residues. Germline V lookup: CDR1 SQVTM, CDR2 ANQGSEA. The CDR3 protein is CSVFAWAGGMNTEAFF. The CDR3 DNA reads as TGCAGCGTTTTCGCATGGGCAGGAGGCATGAACACTGAAGCTTTCTTT.

This clone was picked up one time. The V call is TRBV7-9, the J call TRBJ1-2; no clear D. The CDR3 length is 15 residues. Trimming stripped 8 bases from V and 2 bases from J, with 18 bases between. CDR1 is SEHNR and CDR2 is FQNEAQ in the germline V gene (reference sequence). The CDR3 DNA sequence: TGTGCCAGCTACGCCACCGCGGCCCCGAACTATGGCTACACCTTC. It encodes CASYATAAPNYGYTF.

The chain uses TRBV4-2 and TRBJ1-5, with 9 bases matching TRBD1. The V and J ends lost 4 bases and 8 bases, in that order; junction bases with no gene match: 6. The CDR3 is 14 amino acids. Germline V gene lookup returns CDR1 LGHNA and CDR2 YNFKEQ. CDR3 in amino acids: CASSPRTGEKPQHF. The DNA of the CDR3 is TGTGCCAGCAGCCCCCGGACAGGGGAAAAGCCCCAGCATTTT.

The gene calls are TRBV5-4 and TRBJ2-3; 11 bases are shared with TRBD2. Per the germline V gene, CDR1 is SGHNT and CDR2 is YYREEE (reference sequence). The J segment lost 2 bases and the V segment lost 4 bases, leaving 12 bases of the junction unmatched. The CDR3 loop spans 18 amino acids. The CDR3 spells CASSPAHLLAGDTDTQYF. DNA of the CDR3: TGTGCCAGCAGCCCGGCGCACTTACTAGCGGGGGACACAGATACGCAGTATTTT.

The chain combines TRBV7-3 with TRBJ1-1; 7 bases align to TRBD1. Germline V gives CDR1 SGHTA, CDR2 FQGTGA. The CDR3 spans 14 residues. V lost 5 bases to trimming and J lost 0 bases; unmatched junction nucleotides: 3. In nucleotides, the CDR3 is TGTGCCAGCAGCCAGGGACAGATGAACACTGAAGCTTTCTTT. It encodes CASSQGQMNTEAFF.